Listed below are T cell receptor beta chains from one sample, sequenced in a study of CD8 T cells in Susac syndrome. TCRdb fed the immunoSEQ multiplex PCR reads into MiXCR, producing one record per CDR3 protein. The data contain some 240,000 distinct CDR3 sequences, 90% to 97% of them seen just once; the ten biggest clones take up about 0.095%. The sequenced material came from CD4+ T cells from PBMCs. Receptor source: a human donor with Susac syndrome. CDR3s include the opening cysteine and the closing phenylalanine or tryptophan. The order of the fields is D gene, J gene, clone size, V gene, CDR3 protein, CDR3 DNA. The D gene is left open where the match is weak. A row's size may be missing; if present it is once, few, many or a size class.

-,TRBJ2-7,few,TRBV7-2,CASSPPGLHYEQYF,TGTGCCAGCAGCCCTCCGGGACTGCACTACGAGCAGTACTTC
-,TRBJ1-5,-,TRBV12-3/TRBV12-4,CASTRQGRQPQHF,TGTGCCAGCACCCGGCAGGGACGCCAGCCCCAGCATTTT
-,TRBJ2-7,-,TRBV12-3/TRBV12-4,CASSLATGYEQYF,TGTGCCAGCAGTTTAGCAACCGGTTACGAGCAGTACTTC
-,TRBJ2-4,-,TRBV30,CAWSGSTGITAKNIQYF,TGTGCCTGGAGTGGATCAACAGGGATAACGGCCAAAAACATTCAGTACTTC
-,TRBJ2-7,-,TRBV29-1,CSVGTQGSYEQYF,TGCAGCGTTGGGACCCAGGGCTCCTACGAGCAGTACTTC
-,TRBJ1-1,-,TRBV13,CASSLVGIYLNTEAFF,TGTGCCAGCAGCTTAGTGGGGATCTACCTGAACACTGAAGCTTTCTTT
-,TRBJ1-1,-,TRBV7-9,CASSLGERNTEAFF,TGTGCCAGCAGCTTAGGGGAGAGGAACACTGAAGCTTTCTTT
-,TRBJ2-7,-,TRBV29-1,CSVVRGYEQYF,TGCAGCGTGGTCCGGGGGTACGAGCAGTACTTC
TRBD1,TRBJ1-1,-,TRBV10-3,CAIRTGTGGMDTEAFF,TGTGCCATCAGGACCGGGACAGGGGGGATGGACACTGAAGCTTTCTTT
-,TRBJ2-7,few,TRBV28,CASSLYYEQYF,TGTGCCAGCAGTTTATATTACGAGCAGTACTTC
-,TRBJ1-1,-,TRBV28,CASNRGLYTEAFF,TGTGCCAGCAATCGGGGATTATACACTGAAGCTTTCTTT
-,TRBJ1-2,-,TRBV24-1,CATSRVGYGYTF,TGTGCCACCTCACGAGTAGGCTATGGCTACACCTTC
-,TRBJ1-5,-,TRBV12-3/TRBV12-4,CASSLTRGNQPQHF,TGTGCCAGCAGTTTAACGCGGGGCAATCAGCCCCAGCATTTT
-,TRBJ2-2,-,TRBV29-1,CSVRGQMNTGELFF,TGCAGCGTTCGAGGACAGATGAACACCGGGGAGCTGTTTTTT
-,TRBJ2-3,-,TRBV9,CASEPRGVGTDTQYF,TGTGCCAGCGAACCACGTGGGGTGGGCACAGATACGCAGTATTTT
-,TRBJ1-2,-,TRBV28,CASSFLEARNYGYTF,TGTGCCAGCAGTTTCCTAGAAGCCAGAAACTATGGCTACACCTTC
TRBD1,TRBJ2-4,-,TRBV9,CASSERTGGRNIQYF,TGTGCCAGCAGCGAACGGACAGGGGGCCGAAACATTCAGTACTTC
-,TRBJ2-1,-,TRBV30,CAWREVTGSSYNEQFF,TGTGCCTGGAGGGAGGTGACGGGAAGCTCCTACAATGAGCAGTTCTTC
-,TRBJ2-2,-,TRBV30,CAWSVRGQGELFF,TGTGCCTGGAGTGTACGGGGGCAGGGGGAGCTGTTTTTT
-,TRBJ2-1,-,TRBV29-1,CSVEGLRELSYNEQFF,TGCAGCGTTGAAGGTTTGAGGGAGCTATCCTACAATGAGCAGTTCTTC
TRBD1,TRBJ2-7,-,TRBV2,CASIPHVRQGTYEQYF,TGTGCCAGCATTCCCCATGTTAGACAGGGCACCTACGAGCAGTACTTC
TRBD2,TRBJ2-1,-,TRBV29-1,CSTSSGRGNEQFF,TGCAGCACTTCTAGCGGGAGAGGGAATGAGCAGTTCTTC
-,TRBJ1-2,-,TRBV5-1,CASSLVGRTYGYTF,TGCGCCAGCAGCTTGGTCGGCAGGACCTATGGCTACACCTTC
-,TRBJ2-1,-,TRBV6-5,CASGRSSYNEQFF,TGTGCCAGCGGCCGGAGCTCCTACAATGAGCAGTTCTTC
TRBD1,TRBJ1-2,-,TRBV9,CASSPRQAGQVGGYTF,TGTGCCAGCAGCCCCCGCCAGGCGGGACAGGTGGGGGGCTACACCTTC
-,TRBJ1-1,-,TRBV20-1,CSARRNRQMNTEAFF,TGCAGTGCTAGAAGGAACAGGCAGATGAACACTGAAGCTTTCTTT
-,TRBJ2-1,-,TRBV7-3,CASSLSTNLNEQFF,TGTGCCAGCAGCTTAAGTACAAATCTCAATGAGCAGTTCTTC
-,TRBJ1-1,-,TRBV19,CASRSGGLNTEAFF,TGTGCCAGTAGATCCGGGGGGCTGAACACTGAAGCTTTCTTT
TRBD1,TRBJ2-3,-,TRBV5-1,CASSFPDRVDTQYF,TGCGCCAGCAGCTTCCCGGACAGGGTGGATACGCAGTATTTT
TRBD2,TRBJ2-7,-,TRBV20-1,CSASGGTSYEQYF,TGCAGTGCTAGCGGGGGGACGTCCTACGAGCAGTACTTC
-,TRBJ1-3,-,TRBV20-1,CRAGSGNTIYF,TGCAGGGCGGGGTCCGGAAACACCATATATTTT
TRBD2,TRBJ2-1,-,TRBV3-1,CASSQSTSGSIEQFF,TGTGCCAGCAGCCAATCGACTAGCGGGAGTATTGAGCAGTTCTTC
-,TRBJ2-2,-,TRBV27,CASRYSTGELFF,TGTGCCAGCAGATACTCCACCGGGGAGCTGTTTTTT
-,TRBJ1-1,-,TRBV30,CAWSLGSAMNTEAFF,TGTGCCTGGAGTTTAGGCAGCGCCATGAACACTGAAGCTTTCTTT
-,TRBJ2-5,-,TRBV20-1,CSASLDPQETQYF,TGCAGTGCTAGCCTGGATCCCCAAGAGACCCAGTACTTC
TRBD1,TRBJ1-4,-,TRBV4-2,CASSQTTGRNEKLFF,TGTGCCAGCAGCCAAACGACAGGGAGAAATGAAAAACTGTTTTTT
TRBD2,TRBJ2-1,-,TRBV20-1,CSARAPGGLAGSSYNEQFF,TGCAGTGCTAGAGCCCCGGGAGGACTAGCGGGATCTTCCTACAATGAGCAGTTCTTC
-,TRBJ2-3,few,TRBV30,CAWSRGTDTQYF,TGTGCCTGGAGTCGCGGCACAGATACGCAGTATTTT
-,TRBJ2-2,-,TRBV30,CAWSVVVDIWTGELFF,TGTGCCTGGAGTGTAGTCGTAGATATTTGGACCGGGGAGCTGTTTTTT
-,TRBJ1-2,-,TRBV18,CASSPAAQGYTF,TGTGCCAGCTCACCGGCAGCCCAAGGCTACACCTTC
TRBD2,TRBJ2-1,-,TRBV9,CASSVRRGTLPTGTRDNEQFF,TGTGCCAGCAGCGTGAGGAGGGGGACGCTGCCCACCGGGACTAGGGACAATGAGCAGTTCTTC
-,TRBJ1-2,-,TRBV5-8,CASAEAPRTSGYTF,TGTGCCAGCGCGGAGGCCCCCCGAACGAGCGGCTACACCTTC
TRBD2,TRBJ2-7,once,TRBV11-1,CASSFRTRTYEQYF,TGTGCCAGCAGCTTTAGGACTAGGACATACGAGCAGTACTTC
TRBD2,TRBJ2-5,-,TRBV20-1,CSARETGRGQTQYF,TGCAGTGCTAGAGAGACGGGGAGGGGACAGACCCAGTACTTC
TRBD1,TRBJ1-2,few,TRBV18,CASSPTGDYGYTF,TGTGCCAGCTCACCGACAGGGGACTATGGCTACACCTTC
-,TRBJ1-5,once,TRBV9,CASSVGRAAQPQHF,TGTGCCAGCAGCGTAGGCAGGGCGGCTCAGCCCCAGCATTTT
-,TRBJ2-3,-,TRBV9,CASSAAPDSTDTQYF,TGTGCCAGCAGCGCCGCACCGGACAGCACAGATACGCAGTATTTT
-,TRBJ2-1,once,TRBV6-2/TRBV6-3,CASSGLWDLNNEQFF,TGTGCCAGCAGTGGGTTATGGGACCTTAACAATGAGCAGTTCTTC
-,TRBJ1-5,-,TRBV18,CASSPTENQPQHF,TGTGCCAGCTCACCGACAGAGAATCAGCCCCAGCATTTT
TRBD2,TRBJ2-1,-,TRBV3-1,CASSPLAGSSYNEQFF,TGTGCCAGCAGCCCCCTAGCGGGAAGCTCCTACAATGAGCAGTTCTTC